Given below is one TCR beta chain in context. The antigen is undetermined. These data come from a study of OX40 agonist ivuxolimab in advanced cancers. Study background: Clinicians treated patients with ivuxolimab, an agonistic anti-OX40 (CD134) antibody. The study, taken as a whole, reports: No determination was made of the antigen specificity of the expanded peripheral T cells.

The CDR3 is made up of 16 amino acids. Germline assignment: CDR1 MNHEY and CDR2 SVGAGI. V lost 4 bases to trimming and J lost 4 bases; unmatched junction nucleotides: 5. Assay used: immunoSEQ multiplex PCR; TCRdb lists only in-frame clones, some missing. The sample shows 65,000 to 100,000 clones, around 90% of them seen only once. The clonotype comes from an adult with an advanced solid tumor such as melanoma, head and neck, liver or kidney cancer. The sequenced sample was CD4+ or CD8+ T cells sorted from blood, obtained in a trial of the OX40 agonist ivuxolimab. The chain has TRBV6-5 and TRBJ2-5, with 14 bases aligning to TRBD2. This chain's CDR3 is CASSSPGLAGVETQYF. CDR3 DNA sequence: TGTGCCAGCAGTTCCCCGGGACTAGCGGGAGTAGAGACCCAGTACTTC.